These 16 T cell receptor beta chains came from one sample sequenced in a study of cytomegalovirus exposure and HLA in healthy donors. The PCR had 60 Vbeta and 13 Jbeta primers. Sequenced by immunoSEQ multiplex PCR; TCRdb stores in-frame clones only, minus some. The profile covers some 120,000 clones, with around 85% appearing a single time and around 4% taken by the ten largest. Sequenced input: PBMCs. The receptors here all came from a man in his late teens or twenties in good health and CMV-seropositive.

Regarding this clone: The junction departs from germline at one end; a sequencing error may be responsible. The CDR3 nucleotides read TGTGCTAGCAGCGCCAACCCCCTTAGGGGAGATACGCAGTATTTT. Its translation: CASSANPLRGDTQYF. This chain joins TRBV7-7 and TRBJ2-3, with TRBD1 as a possible D gene (5 bases). The germline V gene encodes CDR1 SSHAT and CDR2 FNYEAQ (reference sequence). The CDR3 covers 15 residues.

This chain joins TRBV11-2 and TRBJ2-1, with D possibly being TRBD2 (6 bases). Germline V gene data show CDR1 as SGHAT and CDR2 as FQNNGV. This CDR3 has 15 amino acids. V dropped 3 bases and J dropped 6 bases, with 15 bases sitting between them. CDR3 sequence reads: CASSFGLLGSNEQFF. In DNA form, the CDR3 reads TGTGCCAGCAGCTTCGGACTATTGGGCTCCAATGAGCAGTTCTTC. The variable domain in full, with the rest retrieved from reference TRBV11-2 and TRBJ2-1, is EAGVAQSPRYKIIEKRQSVAFWCNPISGHATLYWYQQILGQGPKLLIQFQNNGVVDDSQLPKDRFSAERLKGVDSTLKIQPAKLEDSAVYLCASSFGLLGSNEQFFGPGTRLTVL.

The chain links TRBV5-6 to TRBJ1-1; a weak D match, TRBD1 (6 bases). CDR1 is SGHDT and CDR2 is YYEEEE in the germline V gene. V was clipped by 1 base and J by 1 base, with 17 bases between them. The length of the CDR3 is 17 residues. The CDR3 sequence is CASSLWQGRWGNTEAFF. The CDR3 DNA is TGTGCCAGCAGCTTGTGGCAGGGGCGGTGGGGGAACACTGAAGCTTTCTTT.

The chain links TRBV6-5 to TRBJ2-5, with D perhaps matching TRBD2 (6 bases). CDR3 length: 16 residues. V was cut by 3 bases and J by 3 bases, with 17 bases left in between. Germline values: CDR1 MNHEY, CDR2 SVGAGI. The CDR3 reads CASSYAVGGWEETQYF. The CDR3 coding sequence is TGTGCCAGCAGTTATGCGGTTGGAGGGTGGGAAGAGACCCAGTACTTC.

CDR3 amino acids: CSARDSHQFF. The CDR3 DNA is TGCAGCGCCCGGGACAGCCACCAGTTCTTC. V usage is TRBV29-1 and J usage is TRBJ2-1; 7 bases line up with TRBD1. CDR1 is SQVTM and CDR2 is ANQGSEA in the germline V gene. The junction had 7 bases not matched to a gene; V was cut back by 7 bases and J by 13 bases. This CDR3 contains 10 residues.

The V call is TRBV7-6, the J call TRBJ1-1; D ambiguous. V gave up 5 bases and J gave up 6 bases, with 13 bases separating them. The V gene's germline CDR1 is SGHVS and CDR2 FNYEAQ. The CDR3 runs 13 residues. This CDR3 is CASSPRGSAEAFF. As DNA, the CDR3 is TGTGCCAGCAGCCCCCGAGGGAGCGCTGAAGCTTTCTTT.

The J gene is TRBJ1-6, the V gene TRBV25-1; 10 positions agree with TRBD1. The junction had 8 bases not matched to a gene; V was cut back by 8 bases and J by 7 bases. Per germline, CDR1 MGHDK and CDR2 SYGVNS. The CDR3 contains 15 residues. The CDR3 sequence is CASQRPGQGNSPLHF. DNA of the CDR3: TGTGCCAGCCAAAGGCCGGGACAGGGGAATTCACCCCTCCACTTT.

This chain links TRBV6-4 with TRBJ2-7, with a possible D match to TRBD1 (5 bases). This CDR3 region has 13 residues. The V end was cut by 9 bases, the J end by 2 bases, with 14 bases between. Germline V gives CDR1 MRHNA, CDR2 SNTAGT. The CDR3 loop is CASPPIGAYEQYF. The CDR3 DNA sequence: TGTGCCAGTCCCCCCATAGGGGCCTACGAGCAGTACTTC.

The chain links TRBV30 to TRBJ2-7; tentative D call: TRBD2 (6 bases). The CDR3 contains 16 residues. V shed 4 bases and J shed 5 bases, with 24 bases lying between them. Germline CDR1 is GTSNPN and CDR2 is SVGIG (reference sequence). CDR3 in amino acids: CAWTGPKVAGSHEQYF. The CDR3 DNA sequence: TGTGCCTGGACGGGCCCGAAGGTTGCGGGGTCCCACGAGCAGTACTTC.

V usage is TRBV7-2 and J usage is TRBJ2-7; the D gene is possibly TRBD2 (5 bases). Germline V gene data show CDR1 as SGHTA and CDR2 as FQGNSA. The CDR3 loop spans 15 amino acids. V was shortened by 5 bases and J by 2 bases, with 16 bases between the two germline ends. The CDR3 DNA reads as TGTGCCAGCAGCCGCACGGACGGGGAGACCTACGAGCAGTACTTC. This sequence encodes CASSRTDGETYEQYF.

The sample holds one count of this clone. The chain uses TRBV5-4 and TRBJ2-2; TRBD2 agrees at 13 bases. The V and J ends lost 5 bases and 1 base, in that order; junction bases with no gene match: 5. This CDR3 has 17 residues. The germline V gene encodes CDR1 SGHNT and CDR2 YYREEE (reference sequence). CDR3 coding DNA: TGTGCCAGCAGGCAGACTAGCGGGGGGCAGAACACCGGGGAGCTGTTTTTT. It translates to CASRQTSGGQNTGELFF.

V gene TRBV4-1 combines with J gene TRBJ2-7, with D maybe TRBD1 (5 bases). The CDR3 contains 15 residues. Trimming pared 0 bases from V and 4 bases from J, leaving 13 bases between. CDR1 MGHRA and CDR2 YSYEKL come from the germline V gene. Here the CDR3 reads CASSQDPPGNYEQYF. The CDR3 region has the DNA TGCGCCAGCAGCCAAGATCCTCCAGGGAATTACGAGCAGTACTTC.

CDR3 nucleotide sequence: TGTGCCAGCAGCCCCCCCACACGGAGCTACGAGCAGTACTTC. It encodes CASSPPTRSYEQYF. This chain links TRBV7-2 with TRBJ2-7; D uncertain. This CDR3 comprises 14 residues. Germline CDR1 is SGHTA and CDR2 is FQGNSA. Trimming removed 5 bases at V and 3 bases at J, with 14 bases between.

The V gene is TRBV15, the J gene TRBJ2-7; 9 nucleotides match TRBD1. Germline CDR1 reads LNHNV; CDR2 reads YYDKDF (reference sequence). The V segment lost 5 bases and the J segment 4 bases; nucleotides outside the gene matches: 3. The CDR3 has 13 residues. The CDR3 DNA follows: TGTGCCACCAGCCTGGACAGGGGATACGAGCAGTACTTC. Residues: CATSLDRGYEQYF.

The chain links TRBV5-6 to TRBJ1-1; D remains ambiguous. Per germline, CDR1 SGHDT and CDR2 YYEEEE. The CDR3 extends over 13 amino acids. Trimming left V 5 bases short and J 5 bases short, with 13 bases between. CDR3 sequence: CASSLTPRTEAFF. The CDR3 coding sequence is TGTGCCAGCAGTTTGACTCCCAGGACTGAAGCTTTCTTT.

In regard to this clone: The sample contains more than one DNA sequence encoding this CDR3. V usage is TRBV7-2 and J usage is TRBJ2-5; 10 positions agree with TRBD1. CDR1 and CDR2 (germline): SGHTA, FQGNSA. The junction had 6 bases not matched to a gene; V was cut back by 2 bases and J by 3 bases. The CDR3 covers 16 residues. CDR3 in amino acids: CASSLHPGTGEETQYF. CDR3 nucleotide sequence: TGTGCCAGCAGCTTACACCCCGGGACAGGGGAAGAGACCCAGTACTTC. Looking up the rest from reference TRBV7-2 and TRBJ2-5 gives the full variable domain: GAGVSQSPSNKVTEKGKDVELRCDPISGHTALYWYRQSLGQGLEFLIYFQGNSAPDKSGLPSDRFSAERTGGSVSTLTIQRTQQEDSAVYLCASSLHPGTGEETQYFGPGTRLLVL.